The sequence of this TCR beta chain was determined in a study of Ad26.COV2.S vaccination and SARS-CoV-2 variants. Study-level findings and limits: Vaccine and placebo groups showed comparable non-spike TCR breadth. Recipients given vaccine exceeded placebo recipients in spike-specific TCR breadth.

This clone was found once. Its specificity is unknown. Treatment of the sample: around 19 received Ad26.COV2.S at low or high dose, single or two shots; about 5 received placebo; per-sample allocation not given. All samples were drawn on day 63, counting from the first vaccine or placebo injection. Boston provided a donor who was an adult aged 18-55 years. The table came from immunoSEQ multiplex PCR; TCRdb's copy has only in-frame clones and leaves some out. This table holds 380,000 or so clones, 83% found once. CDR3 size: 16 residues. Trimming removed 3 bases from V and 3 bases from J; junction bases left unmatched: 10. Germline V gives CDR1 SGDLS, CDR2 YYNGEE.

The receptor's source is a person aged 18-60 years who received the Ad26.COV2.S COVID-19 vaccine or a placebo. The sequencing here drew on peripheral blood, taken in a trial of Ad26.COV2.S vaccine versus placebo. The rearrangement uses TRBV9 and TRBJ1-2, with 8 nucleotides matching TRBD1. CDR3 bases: TGTGCCAGCAGCGACCGACTGGACAGGGCGGACTATGGCTACACCTTC. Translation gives CASSDRLDRADYGYTF.